One TCR beta chain is described in this entry. The study recruited people aged about 18 to 89 years across approximately 24 US areas. Participant-reported clinical history was the basis for cohort assignment. The sample is drawn from a study of blood T cell repertoires in COVID-19. This CDR3 has 14 amino acids. CDR1 is SGHNT and CDR2 is YYREEE in the germline V gene (reference sequence). Between the trimmed V and J ends, which lost 1 base and 5 bases, there was a span of 13 bases. Only in-frame clones appear in the TCRdb table, and some are missing; sequencing was by immunoSEQ multiplex PCR. This table has 200,000 or so clones, over 75% appearing once.

The rearrangement joins TRBV5-4 to TRBJ2-7; D unclear. This TCR derives from a man aged 25 to 45 in a cohort exposed to, infected with or recovered from COVID-19 (not recorded which). Sequencing was done on a sample of PBMCs or T cells enriched from blood (not recorded which). In DNA, the CDR3 is TGTGCCAGCAGCTTGTCGGTCCAGGTCCACGAGCAGTACTTC. This translates into CASSLSVQVHEQYF.